A selection of T cell receptor beta chains follows, all from one sample in a study of blood T cell repertoires in COVID-19. TCRdb's table, derived via immunoSEQ multiplex PCR, lists solely in-frame clones and lacks some. The sample comprises about 210,000 clones, about 88% of which are singletons, and around 3.1% rests with the top ten. The sample consisted of peripheral blood. Every receptor here comes from a man aged 60 to 75 with acute or convalescent COVID-19. CDR3s include the opening cysteine and the closing phenylalanine or tryptophan. D genes are given only for firm matches. Clone size, where shown, is once, few, many, or a class for clones that have expanded.

CDR3,DNA,D,J,V,size
CASSYSSRGANKPQHF,TGTGCCAGCAGTTACTCGAGTCGGGGGGCGAATAAGCCCCAGCATTTT,.,TRBJ1-5,TRBV6-2/TRBV6-3,.
CASGGGSTDTQYF,TGTGCCAGCGGGGGGGGTAGCACAGATACGCAGTATTTT,TRBD2,TRBJ2-3,TRBV2,.
CASSQGQGWSPLHF,TGTGCCAGCAGCCAAGGACAGGGTTGGTCACCCCTCCACTTT,TRBD1,TRBJ1-6,TRBV6-5,.
CATYTATGELFF,TGTGCCACCTATACAGCCACCGGGGAGCTGTTTTTT,.,TRBJ2-2,TRBV5-6,few
CASSPSTGSGEKLFF,TGTGCCAGTAGTCCCTCGACAGGGTCCGGTGAAAAACTGTTTTTT,TRBD1,TRBJ1-4,TRBV19,once
CASKDRAYEQYF,TGTGCCAGCAAAGACAGGGCCTACGAGCAGTACTTC,TRBD1,TRBJ2-7,TRBV6-4,.
CASSQVGLYGYTF,TGCGCCAGCAGCCAAGTGGGCCTCTATGGCTACACCTTC,.,TRBJ1-2,TRBV4-3,.
CASSYSRSWNTEAFF,TGTGCCAGCAGTTACTCGAGGAGCTGGAACACTGAAGCTTTCTTT,.,TRBJ1-1,TRBV6-5,.
CASSSRGRIPLHF,TGTGCCAGCAGTTCCAGGGGGCGGATACCCCTCCACTTT,TRBD1,TRBJ1-6,TRBV12-3/TRBV12-4,.
CASSYSTGTGAYEQYF,TGTGCCAGCAGTTACTCGACCGGGACAGGGGCCTACGAGCAGTACTTC,TRBD1,TRBJ2-7,TRBV6-6,.
CASSLGTENTEAFF,TGTGCCAGCAGTTTAGGGACAGAGAACACTGAAGCTTTCTTT,TRBD1,TRBJ1-1,TRBV6-5,.
CAWNPPGEDYEQYF,TGTGCCTGGAACCCACCGGGTGAGGACTACGAGCAGTACTTC,.,TRBJ2-7,TRBV30,.
CASSPQAGGGGTDTQYF,TGTGCCAGCAGTCCACAAGCGGGGGGAGGGGGCACAGATACGCAGTATTTT,TRBD2,TRBJ2-3,TRBV6-6,.
CASSSRSSIDTEAFF,TGTGCCAGCAGCTCCCGTTCCAGTATTGACACTGAAGCTTTCTTT,.,TRBJ1-1,TRBV7-2,.
CASTILGTGNTIYF,TGTGCCAGCACCATCCTCGGGACAGGAAACACCATATATTTT,.,TRBJ1-3,TRBV7-9,.
CSAEPPGGPQPQHF,TGCAGCGCCGAACCGCCAGGGGGCCCTCAGCCCCAGCATTTT,TRBD1,TRBJ1-5,TRBV29-1,.
CASSAGTGRYEQYF,TGTGCCAGTAGTGCTGGGACAGGGAGGTACGAGCAGTACTTC,TRBD1,TRBJ2-7,TRBV19,once
CASSANQGLNYGYTF,TGTGCCAGCAGCGCCAATCAGGGACTCAACTATGGCTACACCTTC,.,TRBJ1-2,TRBV9,.
CASSRAWRGAYNEQFF,TGCGCCAGCAGCCGTGCGTGGCGGGGTGCCTACAATGAGCAGTTCTTC,.,TRBJ2-1,TRBV5-1,.
CASMAGTGASGANVLTF,TGTGCCAGTATGGCCGGGACAGGGGCCTCTGGGGCCAACGTCCTGACTTTC,TRBD1,TRBJ2-6,TRBV19,.
CASSQVPGTRTEAFF,TGCGCCAGCAGCCAAGTTCCAGGGACTCGGACTGAAGCTTTCTTT,.,TRBJ1-1,TRBV4-1,.
CASSLLGRGTYEQYF,TGTGCCAGCAGTTTATTGGGCAGGGGGACCTACGAGCAGTACTTC,TRBD1,TRBJ2-7,TRBV28,.
CASSWSTGRSNEKLFF,TGTGCCAGCAGCTGGTCAACAGGGCGCAGTAATGAAAAACTGTTTTTT,.,TRBJ1-4,TRBV7-8,few
CATYRGGGGELFF,TGTGCCACCTACAGGGGTGGCGGCGGGGAGCTGTTTTTT,TRBD1,TRBJ2-2,TRBV28,.
CASRRQGAGYTF,TGTGCCAGCAGACGACAGGGGGCTGGCTACACCTTC,TRBD1,TRBJ1-2,TRBV6-5,.
CASSLHSGTSQNSPLHF,TGTGCCAGCAGCCTTCACTCCGGGACTTCCCAAAATTCACCCCTCCACTTT,.,TRBJ1-6,TRBV9,.
CASSPLGQGGNEQFF,TGTGCCAGCAGCCCTCTGGGGCAGGGGGGCAATGAGCAGTTCTTC,.,TRBJ2-1,TRBV14,once